Below are 25 T cell receptor beta chains sequenced from a single sample in a study of Graves' ophthalmopathy and Graves' hyperthyroidism. RNA transcripts provided the template for amplifying TCR beta CDR3 regions. An opening RT-PCR round employed HTBI primers and preceded a second-round multiplex PCR. TCRdb re-called the multiplex PCR reads through MiXCR, storing one row per CDR3 protein. The sample holds over 450,000 distinct CDR3 sequences, 13% to 15% seen once. The specimen was blood. These receptors originate from a woman in her 30s with Graves' ophthalmopathy.

In this sample, this clonotype turned up many times. The genes are TRBV6-1 and TRBJ1-2, with TRBD1 identical over 8 bases. The CDR3 extends over 15 amino acids. Germline values: CDR1 MNHNS, CDR2 SASEGT. The V gene end was trimmed by 2 bases and the J gene end by 4 bases; junction bases not matched to a gene: 6. This chain's CDR3 is CASSETGQGTYGYTF. In nucleotides, the CDR3 is TGTGCCAGCAGTGAAACTGGACAGGGTACCTATGGCTACACCTTC.

A remark on this clonotype: The DNA is left out, because the CDR3 cannot be placed on it with certainty; the CDR3 is given as TCRdb lists it. The chain has TRBV7-6 and TRBJ2-7; the table's D call of TRBD1 was not tested on the DNA. With termini counted, the CDR3 has 14 amino acids. Germline assignment: CDR1 SGHVS and CDR2 FNYEAQ. The CDR3 reads CASSFRGRSDEQYF.

This clonotype occurred many times. The rearrangement joins TRBV25-1 to TRBJ1-1; unclear D gene. This CDR3 has 12 amino acids. Per the germline V gene, CDR1 is MGHDK and CDR2 is SYGVNS. V gave up 9 bases and J gave up 1 base, with 9 bases separating them. CDR3 nucleotide sequence: TGTGCCAGGGATGCGCCGAACACTGAAGCTTTCTTT. Translation: CARDAPNTEAFF.

In this sample, this clonotype turned up many times. The rearrangement links TRBV6-1 to TRBJ1-2; 9 bases fit TRBD1. Germline V lookup: CDR1 MNHNS, CDR2 SASEGT. The CDR3 loop spans 13 amino acids. V lost 4 bases to trimming and J lost 4 bases; unmatched junction nucleotides: 1. CDR3 region: CASSGQGVYGYTF. CDR3 coding DNA: TGTGCCAGCAGTGGACAGGGGGTCTATGGCTACACCTTC.

There are many counts of this clonotype. The chain combines TRBV6-1 with TRBJ2-4; no definite D call. The germline gives CDR1 MNHNS, CDR2 SASEGT. There are 14 residues in the CDR3. V was shortened by 6 bases and J by 0 bases, with 9 bases between the two germline ends. The CDR3 sequence is CASREFLAKNIQYF. CDR3 nucleotides: TGTGCCAGCAGGGAATTCCTAGCCAAAAACATTCAGTACTTC.

This clonotype was counted ten times or more. The chain couples TRBV28 to TRBJ1-2, with D unclear. Trimming removed 5 bases at V and 4 bases at J, with 14 bases between. The CDR3 loop spans 14 amino acids. Per the germline V gene, CDR1 is MDHEN and CDR2 is SYDVKM. As DNA, the CDR3 is TGTGCCAGCAGTCCGAGGGCCTCTCTCTATGGCTACACCTTC. Translating gives CASSPRASLYGYTF.

This clonotype was seen many times. This rearrangement joins TRBV28 to TRBJ1-5; 7 nucleotides align to TRBD1. Trimming took 6 bases from V and 0 from J; bases not matched to a gene: 17. This CDR3 contains 19 residues. CDR1 and CDR2 from the germline V gene are MDHEN and SYDVKM. The chain's CDR3 is CASRHHTGQAAYSNQPQHF. As DNA, the CDR3 is TGTGCCAGCAGACACCACACCGGACAGGCTGCATATAGCAATCAGCCCCAGCATTTT.

This clonotype was counted at least ten times. The chain carries TRBV12-3 or TRBV12-4 and TRBJ2-5, with 12 bases fitting TRBD2. The CDR3 loop spans 19 amino acids. V dropped 4 bases and J dropped 4; count of bases not matched to a gene: 16. CDR3 sequence reads: CASSSSSDTSGGPLETQYF. The CDR3 DNA reads TGTGCCAGCAGTTCCTCCTCCGATACTAGCGGGGGGCCCCTAGAGACCCAGTACTTC.

This clonotype occurred a few times. With a much larger clone just one base away, this may be a read error. The V gene is TRBV2, the J gene TRBJ1-5, with D possibly TRBD1 on 6 matching bases. Germline loops: CDR1 SNHLY, CDR2 FYNNEI. The CDR3 is 15 amino acids. V was pared by 8 bases and J by 2 bases, with 16 bases between. The CDR3: CASGDRQDRNQPQHF. CDR3 DNA: TGTGCCAGCGGCGACCGACAGGACCGCAATCAGCCCCAGCATTTT.

With regard to this clonotype: A much larger clone sits a single nucleotide away, making a read error possible. The chain carries TRBV18 and TRBJ1-1; D is uncertain. CDR1 is KGHSH and CDR2 is LQKENI in the germline V gene. The ends were cut back, 5 bases at V and 1 base at J, with 11 bases in the middle. The CDR3 is made up of 14 amino acids. CDR3 nucleotide sequence: TGTGCCAGCTCAGGTATCCAATCGAACACTGAAGCTTTCTTT. Its protein is CASSGIQSNTEAFF.

This clonotype has a count of ten or more. The gene calls are TRBV2 and TRBJ2-6; D ambiguous. Looked up from germline, CDR1 is SNHLY and CDR2 is FYNNEI. The CDR3 contains 15 residues. The V end was cut by 8 bases, the J end by 0 bases, with 11 bases between. In nucleotides, the CDR3 is TGTGCCAGCCGGAGACTGACCTCTGGGGCCAACGTCCTGACTTTC. Translated, it gives CASRRLTSGANVLTF.

Remarks on this clonotype: A much larger clone sits a single nucleotide away, making a read error possible. This likely comes from a read error, as the CDR3 has no conserved phenylalanine or tryptophan at its end. CDR3 sequence: CASSLIPVNTEAFV. The CDR3 DNA reads as TGTGCCAGCAGCTTAATACCGGTGAACACTGAAGCTTTCGTT. This chain uses TRBV7-3 with TRBJ1-1, with D hard to call. Trimming removed 1 base at V and 0 bases at J, with 6 bases between. This CDR3 contains 14 residues. Germline V lookup: CDR1 SGHTA, CDR2 FQGTGA.

With respect to this clonotype: Germline and junction disagree at one end, which may indicate a read error. The chain links TRBV19 to TRBJ1-1; D possibly corresponds to TRBD1 (5 bases). Germline V gene data show CDR1 as LNHDA and CDR2 as SQIVND (reference sequence). CDR3 length equals 13 residues. The CDR3 loop is CASRQGVDTEAFF. CDR3 bases: TGTGCCAGTAGGCAGGGCGTGGACACTGAAGCTTTCTTC.

Ten or more counts support this clonotype. This chain connects TRBV20-1 to TRBJ1-2; the D gene is possibly TRBD1 (6 bases). The V end was cut by 5 bases, the J end by 4 bases, with 11 bases between. Germline CDR1 and CDR2: DFQATT and SNEGSKA (reference sequence). The CDR3 runs to 12 residues. Here the CDR3 reads CSAAQGPYGYTF. The CDR3 bases are TGCAGTGCTGCACAGGGACCCTATGGCTACACCTTC.

The chain joins TRBV12-3 or TRBV12-4 to TRBJ1-2; D uncertain. Trimming stripped 4 bases from V and 0 bases from J, with 9 bases between. The CDR3 has 14 amino acids. Here the CDR3 DNA reads TGTGCCAGCAGTTCACGAGTAGCTAACTATGGCTACACCTTC. Translation gives CASSSRVANYGYTF.

V is TRBV11-1 and J is TRBJ2-7, with D possibly TRBD2 on 6 matching bases. This CDR3 spans 17 amino acids. The V gene's germline CDR1 is SGHAT and CDR2 FQDESV (reference sequence). The V gene lost 4 bases and the J gene lost 4 bases, with 23 bases spanning the gap. The CDR3 region is CASSSTVPGTGVYEQYF. Here the CDR3 DNA reads TGTGCCAGCAGCTCAACTGTGCCCGGGACGGGGGTGTACGAGCAGTACTTC.

The chain couples TRBV18 to TRBJ2-7; 11 bases map to TRBD2. V was pared by 3 bases and J by 4 bases, with 5 bases of the junction left unmatched. Per the germline V gene, CDR1 is KGHSH and CDR2 is LQKENI. The CDR3 consists of 15 residues. The CDR3 is CASSPGTSGPYEQYF. In DNA, the CDR3 is TGTGCCAGCTCACCTGGGACTAGCGGTCCTTACGAGCAGTACTTC. Combining the CDR3 with reference TRBV18 and TRBJ2-7 gives the whole variable domain NAGVMQNPRHLVRRRGQEARLRCSPMKGHSHVYWYRQLPEEGLKFMVYLQKENIIDESGMPKERFSAEFPKEGPSILRIQQVVRGDSAAYFCASSPGTSGPYEQYFGPGTRLTVT.

This clonotype came up many times. This chain connects TRBV15 to TRBJ2-7; the D gene could be TRBD1 or TRBD2 (5 bases each). Per the germline V gene, CDR1 is LNHNV and CDR2 is YYDKDF (reference sequence). The ends were cut back, 9 bases at V and 2 bases at J, with 8 bases in the middle. This CDR3 has 11 residues. The CDR3 protein is CATGPTYEQYF. As DNA, the CDR3 is TGTGCCACGGGACCAACCTACGAGCAGTACTTC.

This clonotype was counted ten times or more. V gene TRBV7-9 combines with J gene TRBJ1-2; D gene uncertain. Germline CDR1 SEHNR, CDR2 FQNEAQ (reference sequence). The V end lost 2 bases, the J end lost 1 base, and 8 bases lay between the germline ends. This CDR3 has 14 residues. The CDR3 sequence is CASSLQLDNYGYTF. CDR3 sequence (DNA): TGTGCCAGCAGCTTACAGTTAGATAACTATGGCTACACCTTC.

The sample holds many counts of this clonotype. The V call is TRBV6-5, the J call TRBJ2-7; the match to TRBD2 covers 13 bases. Germline V lookup: CDR1 MNHEY, CDR2 SVGAGI. Germline trimming cut 7 bases from V and 0 bases from J; bases unmatched to any gene: 6. The CDR3 is made up of 16 amino acids. CDR3: CASTRGTSGVSYEQYF. Written as DNA, the CDR3 is TGTGCCAGCACCCGCGGGACTAGCGGGGTCTCCTACGAGCAGTACTTC.

This clonotype was picked up many times. The V gene is TRBV7-2, the J gene TRBJ1-6; unclear D gene. Between the trimmed V and J ends, which lost 0 bases and 7 bases, there was a span of 7 bases. CDR1 SGHTA and CDR2 FQGNSA come from the germline V gene. There are 14 residues in the CDR3. The CDR3 DNA reads as TGTGCCAGCAGCTTAGCCCCACAGAATTCACCCCTCCACTTT. Protein: CASSLAPQNSPLHF.

On this clonotype itself: The DNA is omitted, as the CDR3 cannot be located on it reliably, and the CDR3 follows TCRdb's listing. V usage is TRBV24-1 and J usage is TRBJ1-2; TRBD1 reflects the table's D call only, with no check against the DNA. The CDR3 numbers 13 amino acids, ends counted. From germline, CDR1 is KGHDR and CDR2 SFDVKD. The CDR3 protein is CATSDSGQAGYTF.

This chain links TRBV10-2 with TRBJ2-2, with D possibly TRBD1 on 6 matching bases. CDR1 WSHSY and CDR2 SAAADI come from the germline V gene. Trimming took off 4 bases at V and 1 base at J, with 13 bases between the two ends. The CDR3 covers 16 residues. In nucleotides, the CDR3 is TGCGCCAGCAGTGTAACACAGGGATGGAACACCGGGGAGCTGTTTTTT. It translates to CASSVTQGWNTGELFF.

This clonotype has at least ten counts. The chain links TRBV27 to TRBJ2-7, with 8 positions matching TRBD2. CDR1 MNHEY and CDR2 SMNVEV come from the germline V gene (reference sequence). V gave up 6 bases and J gave up 2 bases; unmatched junction bases: 0. CDR3 size: 12 residues. CDR3 DNA: TGTGCCAGCAGGGGACTAGCCTACGAGCAGTACTTC. Protein sequence: CASRGLAYEQYF.

This clonotype was found many times. V and J are TRBV6-5 and TRBJ2-5; 10 nucleotides align to TRBD1. The CDR3 runs to 15 residues. CDR1 is MNHEY and CDR2 is SVGAGI in the germline V gene. V was pared by 4 bases and J by 2 bases, with 4 bases of the junction left unmatched. CDR3 sequence: CASSWGQGNQETQYF. CDR3 DNA sequence: TGTGCCAGCAGTTGGGGACAGGGGAATCAAGAGACCCAGTACTTC.